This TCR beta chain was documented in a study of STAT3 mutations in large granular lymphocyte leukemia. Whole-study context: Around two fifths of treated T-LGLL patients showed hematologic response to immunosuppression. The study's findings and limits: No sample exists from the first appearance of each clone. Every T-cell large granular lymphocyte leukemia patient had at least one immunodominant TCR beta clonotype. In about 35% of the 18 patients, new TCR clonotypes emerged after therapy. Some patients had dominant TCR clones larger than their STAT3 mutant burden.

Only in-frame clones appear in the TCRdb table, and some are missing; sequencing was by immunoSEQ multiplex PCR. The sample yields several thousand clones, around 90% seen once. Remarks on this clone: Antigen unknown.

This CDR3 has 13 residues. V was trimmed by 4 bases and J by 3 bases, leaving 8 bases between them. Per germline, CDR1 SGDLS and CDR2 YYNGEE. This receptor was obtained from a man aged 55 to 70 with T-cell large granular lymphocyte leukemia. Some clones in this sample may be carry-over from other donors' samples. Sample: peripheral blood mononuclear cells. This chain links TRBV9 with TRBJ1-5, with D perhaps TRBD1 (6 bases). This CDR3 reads CASSLGANQPQHF. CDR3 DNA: TGTGCCAGCAGCTTGGGGGCCAATCAGCCCCAGCATTTT.